This T cell receptor beta chain was profiled in a study of T cell repertoires in cytomegalovirus infection. Study summary: CMV infection and matching HLA type were both indicated by public TCR beta signatures.

This clonotype was observed a handful of times. Antigen specificity is unknown. Study-wide findings and caveats: Cumulated frequencies of public TCR beta families served to identify carriers of CMV plus the relevant HLA. Clonotypes of TCR beta that were HLA-C-restricted and CMV-specific dominated the ex vivo response.

The CDR3 covers 14 residues. V was pared by 1 base and J by 4 bases, with 10 bases between. A single record per CDR3 protein comes from TCRdb applying MiXCR to the reads. This table has hundreds of thousands of distinct CDR3 sequences, roughly 24% appearing once. The chain joins TRBV12-3 or TRBV12-4 to TRBJ1-2; D is possibly TRBD1 (5 bases). This clonotype was sampled from a human donor in good health (CMV status not recorded). Some clones in this sample may be carry-over from other donors' samples. Material for sequencing was CD8+ T cells from PBMCs. CDR3 sequence reads: CASSLGGRVYGYTF. In nucleotides, the CDR3 is TGTGCCAGCAGTTTAGGGGGCAGGGTCTATGGCTACACCTTC.